These T cell receptor beta chains were read from a single sample in a study of breast tumors, draining lymph nodes, adjacent tissues. TCRdb reprocessed the multiplex PCR reads via MiXCR and lists one record per CDR3 protein. The top ten clones hold about 4.1% of a sample with about 180,000 distinct CDR3 sequences, roughly a third of them seen once. Sequencing was carried out using axillary lymph node tissue. These receptors were obtained from a female donor with breast cancer. Some clones in this sample may be carry-over from other donors' samples. CDR3s include the opening cysteine and the closing phenylalanine or tryptophan.

CDR3aa: CSARDQQGVAVSSSYEQYF
v_gene: TRBV20-1

CDR3aa: CASSHSFETGEKLFF
v_gene: TRBV6-2/TRBV6-3

CDR3aa: CASSRGTGDSGYTF
v_gene: TRBV6-5

CDR3aa: CASSQQYGYTF
v_gene: TRBV3-1

CDR3aa: CATSSTGTEETQYF
v_gene: TRBV15

CDR3aa: CASICRAGGELLF
v_gene: TRBV2

CDR3aa: CASSVGGSNQPQYF
v_gene: TRBV9

CDR3aa: CASSPSRDRGRDPHGYTF
v_gene: TRBV6-5

CDR3aa: CATSRDRGADTIYF
v_gene: TRBV15

CDR3aa: CSATQSNHEQYF
v_gene: TRBV20-1

CDR3aa: CASSWGLAGGRATDTQYF
v_gene: TRBV5-1

CDR3aa: CASRKSDANTGELFF
v_gene: TRBV6-2/TRBV6-3

CDR3aa: CASSPNRAGGDEFF
v_gene: TRBV18

CDR3aa: CSADRDSSTDTQYF
v_gene: TRBV20-1

CDR3aa: CASSPISGTSQSHTQYF
v_gene: TRBV7-3

CDR3aa: CASSSSGSGTDTQYF
v_gene: TRBV7-3

CDR3aa: CASSLGGALTGELFF
v_gene: TRBV7-9

CDR3aa: CASSLTGGSLYTF
v_gene: TRBV12-3/TRBV12-4

CDR3aa: CASSVGEGGTDTQYF
v_gene: TRBV9

CDR3aa: CASSFSPASTDTQYF
v_gene: TRBV27

CDR3aa: CSARRLAGSADTQYF
v_gene: TRBV20-1

CDR3aa: CASSLYVDTEAFF
v_gene: TRBV12-3/TRBV12-4

CDR3aa: CASSLIGVSNQPQHF
v_gene: TRBV7-2

CDR3aa: CASSRTGANEQYF
v_gene: TRBV4-3

CDR3aa: CASASGSTDTQYF
v_gene: TRBV9

CDR3aa: CASSLVVYSYEQYF
v_gene: TRBV7-2

CDR3aa: CASGGNSEQFF
v_gene: TRBV25-1

CDR3aa: CASSQGGGKGRGNTIYF
v_gene: TRBV4-1

CDR3aa: CASSPRPRGNTIYF
v_gene: TRBV6-5

CDR3aa: CASSLAGRETQHF
v_gene: TRBV12-3/TRBV12-4

CDR3aa: CASSYRAGLGADTQYF
v_gene: TRBV6-5

CDR3aa: CASSLDRANNSPLHF
v_gene: TRBV5-1

CDR3aa: CASSTLAGPPYF
v_gene: TRBV27

CDR3aa: CASSIGVSTDTQYF
v_gene: TRBV19

CDR3aa: CASSEGHTPPNEQFF
v_gene: TRBV10-1

CDR3aa: CASSHISAYEKLFF
v_gene: TRBV4-1

CDR3aa: CASSISRSRDRGRRETQYF
v_gene: TRBV19

CDR3aa: CSASRQGLVQYNEQFF
v_gene: TRBV20-1

CDR3aa: CASRLRTESSGNTIYF
v_gene: TRBV6-5

CDR3aa: CSAIQLKETQYF
v_gene: TRBV20-1

CDR3aa: CASSSGQKVYSNQPQHF
v_gene: TRBV5-8

CDR3aa: CSVGRESNYGYTF
v_gene: TRBV29-1